One TCR beta chain is described in this entry. Assay: immunoSEQ multiplex PCR; the TCRdb copy retains only in-frame clones and omits some. The sample has about 42,000 clones; over 65% are singletons. The germline V gene encodes CDR1 SQVTM and CDR2 ANQGSEA. V lost 0 bases to trimming and J lost 0 bases; unmatched junction nucleotides: 15. There are 20 residues in the CDR3. This entry is derived from a study of PD-L1 blockade in urothelial cancer. Across the whole study: Of prior chemotherapy regimens, patients had received between 0 and 3. It was at 3 weeks (second dose) and 6 weeks after treatment start that blood was analyzed.

The sequence was obtained from a man in his 70s with urothelial cancer. J is TRBJ2-7 and V is TRBV29-1; 12 bases map to TRBD2. The starting material was PBMCs, obtained around atezolizumab (anti-PD-L1) treatment. The CDR3 sequence is CSVEEAMGLAGPRSSYEQYF. The DNA for the CDR3 is TGCAGCGTTGAAGAGGCGATGGGACTAGCGGGTCCTAGGAGCTCCTACGAGCAGTACTTC.